This section outlines one T cell receptor (beta chain) sequence together with its context. V dropped 8 bases and J dropped 4 bases, with 14 bases sitting between them. The V gene's germline CDR1 is SGHAT and CDR2 FQDESV (reference sequence). The CDR3 sequence is 13 residues long. The entry originates in a study of blood T cells in healthy people across ages. Sample-barcoded 5' priming and a J-beta primer mix drove a second PCR of 7 to 11 cycles. TCRdb ran MiXCR on the 5' RACE reads and lists one entry per CDR3 protein. The table includes 1.5 million to 1.8 million distinct CDR3 sequences, 42% detected once.

Sequencing was carried out using blood. The chain employs TRBV11-1 and TRBJ2-5; D possibly corresponds to TRBD1 (5 bases). The clonotype comes from a young woman in good health. The CDR3 loop is CASRKGFRETQYF. The CDR3 DNA sequence: TGTGCCAGCCGCAAGGGGTTTCGAGAGACCCAGTACTTC.